This entry lists 7 T cell receptor beta chains sequenced from one sample in a study of tumor T cells in aggressive B-cell lymphoma. Here immunoSEQ multiplex PCR was the method, and the copy in TCRdb shows in-frame clones only, minus some. The repertoire table contains 100 or so clones. The specimen was tumor tissue. The receptors originated from an adult with diffuse large B cell lymphoma.

The J gene is TRBJ1-1, the V gene TRBV7-9; no clear D. CDR1 SEHNR and CDR2 FQNEAQ come from the germline V gene (reference sequence). The CDR3 consists of 15 residues. V shed 4 bases and J shed 3 bases, with 15 bases lying between them. The CDR3 sequence is CASSSLRLTDTEAFF. Written as DNA, the CDR3 is TGTGCCAGCAGCTCGCTTCGCCTAACGGACACTGAAGCTTTCTTT.

The chain employs TRBV27 and TRBJ2-2; 7 bases align to TRBD1. Looked up from germline, CDR1 is MNHEY and CDR2 is SMNVEV (reference sequence). The V and J ends lost 9 bases and 5 bases, in that order; junction bases with no gene match: 3. The CDR3 length is 12 residues. The CDR3 sequence is CARPQGTGELFF. CDR3 nucleotides: TGTGCCAGGCCACAGGGGACCGGGGAGCTGTTTTTT.

The CDR3, as DNA: TGCAGCGCAGGCGCGGGCCTCAGTGAGCAGTACTTC. Translating gives CSAGAGLSEQYF. The chain combines TRBV29-1 with TRBJ2-7, with a weak D call TRBD2 (5 bases). The CDR3 sequence is 12 residues long. Germline assignment: CDR1 SQVTM and CDR2 ANQGSEA. V lost 7 bases, J lost 7 bases, and 17 bases lay in between.

This rearrangement joins TRBV27 to TRBJ2-3, with D maybe TRBD2 (5 bases). The V end lost 5 bases, the J end lost 4 bases, and 16 bases lay between the germline ends. Per germline, CDR1 MNHEY and CDR2 SMNVEV (reference sequence). This CDR3 region has 15 residues. CDR3 loop: CASSGGPPRPDTQYF. As DNA, the CDR3 is TGTGCCAGCAGTGGAGGCCCACCGCGTCCAGATACGCAGTATTTT.

The J gene is TRBJ1-2, the V gene TRBV30; 8 nucleotides align to TRBD1. This CDR3 is 14 amino acids long. Germline values: CDR1 GTSNPN, CDR2 SVGIG (reference sequence). J was trimmed by 4 bases and V by 3 bases; bases with no gene match: 7. The CDR3 nucleotides read TGTGCCTGGAGCGGGGACAGGCGGGCCTATGGCTACACCTTC. Protein product: CAWSGDRRAYGYTF.

The V and J genes are TRBV11-3 and TRBJ2-7, with D tentatively TRBD2 (5 bases). This CDR3 contains 13 residues. Germline V gene data show CDR1 as SGHNT and CDR2 as YENEEA. Deletions cut 5 bases from V and 4 bases from J, with 12 bases between. CDR3 bases: TGTGCCAGCAGCCCTGGGTCGGGGTACGAGCAGTACTTC. Translated, it gives CASSPGSGYEQYF.

The V call is TRBV11-2, the J call TRBJ2-5; perhaps TRBD2 as D (7 bases). The V and J ends lost 1 base and 5 bases respectively, with 17 bases between them. CDR3 size: 16 residues. Germline loops: CDR1 SGHAT, CDR2 FQNNGV. The CDR3 protein is CASSLVGGGARETQYF. CDR3 sequence (DNA): TGTGCCAGCAGCTTAGTTGGTGGGGGGGCCAGGGAGACCCAGTACTTC.